The clone carrying this TCR beta chain was picked up many times. Libraries of TCR beta came from iRepertoire HTBI primers plus Arm-PCR of CDR3 regions. Per the authors' pipeline: From all samples, identification returned some 13 TRBJ and around 62 TRBV segments. Each CDR3 protein gets one entry after TCRdb re-called the multiplex PCR reads with MiXCR. In this record, the V and J calls reflect TCRdb's handling and not the investigators' own analysis. The table lists approximately 470,000 distinct CDR3 sequences, less than 25% of them singletons, with over 7.5% in the top ten. The time point: persistent/refractory GD, antithyroid drugs over 5 years with positive TRAb. There was RNA extracted from PBMCs, and the TCR library was made from it. The data were taken from a study of regulatory T cells in long-lasting Graves disease. Across the study: Over 5 years of antithyroid drugs with positive TSH receptor antibodies was taken to mean persistent Graves' disease.

V lost 5 bases and J lost 4; bases outside the gene matches: 9. The CDR3 is 16 residues long. Looked up from germline, CDR1 is MNHNS and CDR2 is SASEGT. The sequence derives from a female donor with Graves disease. The sequences come from peripheral blood mononuclear cells (PBMCs), collected when the disease was refractory, from a patient treated with antithyroid drugs. V usage is TRBV6-1 and J usage is TRBJ2-7, with 12 bases matching TRBD2. Here the CDR3 reads CASSNGLAGLGYEQYF. The CDR3 coding sequence is TGTGCCAGCAGTAACGGACTAGCGGGATTGGGTTACGAGCAGTACTTC.